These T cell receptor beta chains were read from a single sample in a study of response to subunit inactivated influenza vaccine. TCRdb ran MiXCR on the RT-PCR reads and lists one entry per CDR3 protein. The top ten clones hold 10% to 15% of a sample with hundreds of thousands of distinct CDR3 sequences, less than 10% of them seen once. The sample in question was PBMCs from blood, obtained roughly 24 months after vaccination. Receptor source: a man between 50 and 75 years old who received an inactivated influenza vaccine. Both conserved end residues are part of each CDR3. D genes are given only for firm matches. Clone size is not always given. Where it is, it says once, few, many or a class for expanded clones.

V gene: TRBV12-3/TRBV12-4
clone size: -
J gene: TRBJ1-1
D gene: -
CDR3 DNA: TGTGCCAGCGGCCATCCCCAGGGGATAGGGAACACTGAAGCTTTCTTT
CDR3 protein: CASGHPQGIGNTEAFF

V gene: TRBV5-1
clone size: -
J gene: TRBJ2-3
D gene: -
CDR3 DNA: TGCGCCAGCAGCTTGACTCCTTTGACAGATACGCAGTATTTT
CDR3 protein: CASSLTPLTDTQYF

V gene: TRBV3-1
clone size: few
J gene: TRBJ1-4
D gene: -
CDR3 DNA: TGTGCCAGCAGCAAAAGGGGGGCAACTAATGAAAAACTGTTTTTT
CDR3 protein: CASSKRGATNEKLFF

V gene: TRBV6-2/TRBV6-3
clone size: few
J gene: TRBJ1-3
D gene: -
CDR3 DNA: TGTGCCAGCGTTCAAGGTCGGGGAGCAACTGGAAACACCATATATTTT
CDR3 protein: CASVQGRGATGNTIYF

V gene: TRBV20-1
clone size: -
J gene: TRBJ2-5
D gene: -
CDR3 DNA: TGCAGTGCTATAGGATCCCAAGAGACCCAGTACTTC
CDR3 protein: CSAIGSQETQYF

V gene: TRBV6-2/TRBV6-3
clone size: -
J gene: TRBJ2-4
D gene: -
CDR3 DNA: TGTGCCAGCGCTCGGGGGAGGCTAGCCAAAAACATTCAGTACTTC
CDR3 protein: CASARGRLAKNIQYF

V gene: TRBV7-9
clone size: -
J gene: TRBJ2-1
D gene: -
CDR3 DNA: TGTGCCAGCATGGCGCAGGGTTTGCCCAATGAGCAGTTCTTC
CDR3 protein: CASMAQGLPNEQFF

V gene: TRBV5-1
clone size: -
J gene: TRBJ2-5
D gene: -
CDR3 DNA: TGCGCCAGCAGCTTGGCCGCGGACAGAGAGACCCAGTACTTC
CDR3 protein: CASSLAADRETQYF

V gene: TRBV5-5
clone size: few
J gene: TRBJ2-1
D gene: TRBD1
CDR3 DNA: TGTGCCAGCAGCCCGGGACAGGGTAATTTCAATGAGCAGTTCTTC
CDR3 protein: CASSPGQGNFNEQFF

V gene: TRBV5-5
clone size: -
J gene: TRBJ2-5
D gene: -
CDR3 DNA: TGTGCCAGCAGCGTAGCGCCTCGTTCGGGGGAGACCCAGTACTTC
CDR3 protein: CASSVAPRSGETQYF

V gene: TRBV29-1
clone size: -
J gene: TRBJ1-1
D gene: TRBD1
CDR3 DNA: TGCAGCGTGAGGGACAGGTGGAACACTGAAGCTTTCTTT
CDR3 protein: CSVRDRWNTEAFF